The 22 T cell receptor beta chains below come from one sample, sequenced in a study of blood T cell repertoires in COVID-19. Measured with immunoSEQ multiplex PCR; TCRdb has only the in-frame clones, and not every one. Altogether fewer than 350,000 clones are present, about 86% being singletons, with the ten largest covering 2.1%. The sample taken for sequencing was peripheral blood. These receptors originate from a woman younger than 45 who had recovered from COVID-19.

V is TRBV20-1 and J is TRBJ2-3; TRBD1 matches 8 bases. Germline V gene data show CDR1 as DFQATT and CDR2 as SNEGSKA (reference sequence). The CDR3 extends over 15 amino acids. The V segment lost 3 bases and the J segment 2 bases; nucleotides outside the gene matches: 7. CDR3 sequence (DNA): TGCAGTGCTAGTAATCTGGACAGGGTCACAGATACGCAGTATTTT. It is translated as CSASNLDRVTDTQYF.

This clone was picked up a small number of times. The chain carries TRBV19 and TRBJ2-7, with 7 bases fitting TRBD2. Germline assignment: CDR1 LNHDA and CDR2 SQIVND (reference sequence). J lost 0 bases, V lost 4 bases, and 6 bases had no gene match. The CDR3 consists of 15 residues. The CDR3, as DNA: TGTGCCAGTAGTAAGAATAGGGAGGGCTCCTACGAGCAGTACTTC. Translating gives CASSKNREGSYEQYF.

CDR3 sequence: CASSYSSGQQFF. CDR3 nucleotide sequence: TGTGCCAGTAGTTACAGTTCGGGACAACAGTTCTTC. This chain links TRBV19 with TRBJ2-1; TRBD1 is a possible D gene (6 bases). V was cut by 5 bases and J by 13 bases, with 15 bases left in between. Germline-derived CDR1 and CDR2 are LNHDA and SQIVND (reference sequence). This CDR3 contains 12 residues.

V gene TRBV6-5 combines with J gene TRBJ2-7, with D possibly being TRBD2 (7 bases). This CDR3 has 14 residues. The germline gives CDR1 MNHEY, CDR2 SVGAGI. V was cut by 4 bases and J by 9 bases, with 19 bases left in between. CDR3 sequence: CASSFSGQGRGQYF. The DNA for the CDR3 is TGTGCCAGCAGTTTTAGCGGGCAGGGGAGAGGGCAGTACTTC.

As regards this clone: Germline and junction disagree at one end, which may indicate a read error. This chain uses TRBV5-6 with TRBJ2-2; the D gene could be TRBD1 or TRBD2 (5 bases each). CDR3 size: 16 residues. Germline assignment: CDR1 SGHDT and CDR2 YYEEEE. The CDR3 spells CANSLGVLGDTGELFF. In DNA form, the CDR3 reads TGTGCCAACAGCTTGGGAGTCCTAGGGGACACCGGGGAGCTGTTTTTT.

The V and J genes are TRBV5-1 and TRBJ1-6; 11 nucleotides match TRBD1. The CDR3 consists of 17 residues. Germline assignment: CDR1 SGHRS and CDR2 YFSETQ. With V trimmed by 5 bases and J by 6 bases, 10 bases remained unmatched. Written as DNA, the CDR3 is TGCGCCAGCAGAGCCGGGACAGGGGGAGAAGGTAATTCACCCCTCCACTTT. Protein: CASRAGTGGEGNSPLHF.

The genes are TRBV11-1 and TRBJ2-5, with a tentative D call TRBD2 (6 bases). The CDR3 runs to 15 residues. Looked up from germline, CDR1 is SGHAT and CDR2 is FQDESV (reference sequence). Between the trimmed V and J ends, which lost 7 bases and 0 bases, there was a span of 15 bases. CDR3 DNA sequence: TGTGCCAGCACCCAGCGTGGGGGGTACCAAGAGACCCAGTACTTC. It is translated as CASTQRGGYQETQYF.

This CDR3 is CASSVQRNTIYF. The CDR3 nucleotides are TGTGCCAGCAGCGTACAGCGAAACACCATATATTTT. This chain links TRBV7-2 with TRBJ1-3; D remains ambiguous. The V end was cut by 5 bases, the J end by 5 bases, with 7 bases between. Germline loops: CDR1 SGHTA, CDR2 FQGNSA. CDR3 length: 12 residues.

The chain has TRBV6-5 and TRBJ1-1, with D unresolved. The V end lost 5 bases, the J end lost 1 base, and 11 bases lay between the germline ends. The CDR3 loop spans 14 amino acids. CDR1 is MNHEY and CDR2 is SVGAGI in the germline V gene. The CDR3 DNA reads as TGTGCCAGCAGTCTCTATATTTCGAACACTGAAGCTTTCTTT. Amino acids: CASSLYISNTEAFF.

Concerning this clone: Other DNA sequences from this sample encode an identical CDR3 as well. The chain combines TRBV28 with TRBJ1-2; 9 positions agree with TRBD1. CDR1 is MDHEN, CDR2 SYDVKM, per germline. The ends lost 6 bases at V and 5 bases at J; junction bases unmatched: 10. This CDR3 comprises 15 residues. The CDR3 loop reads CASSQGTGRGYGYTF. For the CDR3, the DNA is TGTGCCAGCAGCCAGGGGACAGGGCGGGGTTATGGCTACACCTTC.

The V call is TRBV6-4, the J call TRBJ1-6, with D tentatively TRBD1 (6 bases). CDR1 is MRHNA, CDR2 SNTAGT, per germline. V shed 2 bases and J shed 7 bases, with 9 bases lying between them. CDR3 length: 14 amino acids. The CDR3 sequence: CASSDDGQNSPLHF. The CDR3 region has the DNA TGTGCCAGCAGTGACGACGGACAGAATTCACCCCTCCACTTT.

The CDR3 is CASSQGVAGNTEAFF. DNA for the CDR3: TGTGCCAGCAGCCAAGGGGTCGCGGGGAACACTGAAGCTTTCTTT. The chain employs TRBV4-2 and TRBJ1-1; D uncertain. Trimming left V 1 base short and J 1 base short, with 10 bases between. CDR3 length equals 15 residues. Germline loops: CDR1 LGHNA, CDR2 YNFKEQ.

In DNA, the CDR3 is TGTGCCAGTAGTACCCCGGGAGGGTTTGAGCAAGAGACCCAGTACTTC. It translates to CASSTPGGFEQETQYF. The chain joins TRBV19 to TRBJ2-5, with 8 bases identical to TRBD2. This CDR3 comprises 16 residues. The V and J ends lost 4 bases and 2 bases, in that order; junction bases with no gene match: 9. CDR1 is LNHDA and CDR2 is SQIVND in the germline V gene (reference sequence).

CDR3 amino acids: CASSPLDSFSSTDTQYF. CDR3 DNA sequence: TGTGCCAGCTCACCTTTAGACAGTTTTTCTAGCACAGATACGCAGTATTTT. V and J are TRBV18 and TRBJ2-3, with D possibly matching TRBD1 (5 bases). Germline V gene sequence: CDR1 KGHSH, CDR2 LQKENI. The CDR3 is 17 amino acids. V was shortened by 3 bases and J by 0 bases, with 16 bases between the two germline ends.

V gene TRBV10-3 combines with J gene TRBJ1-1, with D hard to call. V was trimmed by 5 bases and J by 0 bases, leaving 7 bases between them. The germline V gene encodes CDR1 ENHRY and CDR2 SYGVKD. This CDR3 contains 13 residues. The CDR3 coding sequence is TGTGCCATCAGTCTGAGCTTGAACACTGAAGCTTTCTTT. This translates into CAISLSLNTEAFF.

Here the CDR3 DNA reads TGCGCCAGCAGCCAAGATTCGTGGCTAGCGGGAGGGCGAGGCACAGATACGCAGTATTTT. Its protein is CASSQDSWLAGGRGTDTQYF. This rearrangement joins TRBV4-1 to TRBJ2-3; TRBD2 aligns across 12 bases. After removal of 0 bases from V and 1 base from J, the junction contained 11 bases not matched to a gene. Looked up from germline, CDR1 is MGHRA and CDR2 is YSYEKL. The CDR3 sequence is 20 residues long.

This clone was recorded once. The rearrangement uses TRBV5-6 and TRBJ2-1, with TRBD1 as a possible D gene (5 bases). V dropped 4 bases and J dropped 6 bases, with 20 bases sitting between them. From germline, CDR1 is SGHDT and CDR2 YYEEEE. This CDR3 is 16 amino acids long. The DNA of the CDR3 is TGTGCCAGCAGCCGTCAGTCCAGGGATAGGGGCAATGAGCAGTTCTTC. It is translated as CASSRQSRDRGNEQFF.

This sequence joins TRBV2 and TRBJ2-5, with D perhaps TRBD2 (6 bases). V was shortened by 5 bases and J by 3 bases, with 13 bases between the two germline ends. CDR1 is SNHLY, CDR2 FYNNEI, per germline. This CDR3 contains 14 residues. The DNA of the CDR3 is TGTGCCAGCAGTCCCCTCCGCGGGGAAGAGACCCAGTACTTC. It codes for CASSPLRGEETQYF.

The V and J genes are TRBV7-2 and TRBJ2-3; D perhaps matches TRBD2 (6 bases). The germline V and J ends were trimmed by 5 bases and 14 bases, with 20 bases remaining between them. The germline V gene encodes CDR1 SGHTA and CDR2 FQGNSA. This CDR3 has 13 residues. The CDR3 reads CASSMGGSMGWYF. In DNA, the CDR3 is TGTGCCAGCAGCATGGGGGGTTCAATGGGGTGGTATTTT.

Many counts were recorded for this clone. This chain links TRBV5-1 with TRBJ1-4, with 11 nucleotides matching TRBD1. Unmatched junction bases numbered 3, after V lost 1 base and J lost 4 bases. The germline V gene encodes CDR1 SGHRS and CDR2 YFSETQ. The CDR3 is made up of 16 amino acids. The CDR3, as DNA: TGCGCCAGCAGCTTGTTCGGGACAGGGGGTAATGAAAAACTGTTTTTT. This codes for CASSLFGTGGNEKLFF.

This clone was detected a few times. The V call is TRBV4-2, the J call TRBJ1-6; no clear D. In germline, CDR1 is LGHNA, CDR2 YNFKEQ. This CDR3 region has 15 residues. Trimming took off 1 base at V and 7 bases at J, with 11 bases between the two ends. The CDR3 coding sequence is TGTGCCAGCAGCCAAGGATCGGTGTTGAATTCACCCCTCCACTTT. Protein sequence: CASSQGSVLNSPLHF.

The chain is built from TRBV29-1 and TRBJ2-7; TRBD1 aligns across 11 bases. The CDR3 totals 12 residues. Germline loops: CDR1 SQVTM, CDR2 ANQGSEA. V trimming: 7 bases; J trimming: 3 bases; junction bases outside the gene matches: 2. The CDR3 region is CSAGTGGYEQYF. The CDR3 DNA sequence: TGCAGCGCCGGGACAGGGGGCTACGAGCAGTACTTC.